Each of the 17 T cell receptor beta chains below was sequenced from the same sample in a study of T cells in Graves' hyperthyroidism and ophthalmopathy. Regions amplified from RNA transcripts were the TCR beta CDR3 regions. An initial round of RT-PCR targeting the TCR CDR3 relied on the HTBI primer set. TCRdb called the multiplex PCR reads again in MiXCR, with one record for every CDR3 protein. Of hundreds of thousands of distinct CDR3 sequences listed, roughly 22% are singletons. The sequenced sample was blood. Receptors were obtained from a man younger than 45 with Graves' ophthalmopathy.

The chain has TRBV7-9 and TRBJ2-3; 11 bases align to TRBD2. This CDR3 has 15 residues. Germline V gene lookup returns CDR1 SEHNR and CDR2 FQNEAQ (reference sequence). With 3 bases clipped from V and 3 bases from J, the junction kept 2 bases outside the gene matches. Here the CDR3 DNA reads TGTGCCAGCAGCTTGACTAGCGGGGAAACAGATACGCAGTATTTT. Its translation: CASSLTSGETDTQYF.

The V call is TRBV5-5, the J call TRBJ1-2; a possible D gene is TRBD1 (5 bases). The germline V and J ends were trimmed by 4 bases and 1 base, with 11 bases remaining between them. CDR3 size: 14 residues. Germline V gives CDR1 SGHKS, CDR2 YYEKEE (reference sequence). Written as DNA, the CDR3 is TGTGCCAGCAGCACCTTGACAGTTAACTATGGCTACACCTTC. Its translation: CASSTLTVNYGYTF.

This clonotype has a count of ten or more. J is TRBJ1-2 and V is TRBV18; TRBD1 might be the D (5 bases). The CDR3 runs 15 residues. Trimming shortened V by 3 bases and J by 5 bases, and 16 bases separated the two germline ends. Per germline, CDR1 KGHSH and CDR2 LQKENI. Here the CDR3 reads CASSPDGTVLYGYTF. CDR3 sequence (DNA): TGTGCCAGCTCACCGGACGGGACCGTTCTTTATGGCTACACCTTC.

The table lists this clonotype with a few counts. The chain joins TRBV5-1 to TRBJ2-7; a possible D gene is TRBD2 (6 bases). The CDR3 extends over 15 amino acids. Trimming removed 3 bases at V and 2 bases at J, with 15 bases between. Germline V gene sequence: CDR1 SGHRS, CDR2 YFSETQ. CDR3 protein: CASSSFGRGAYEQYF. For the CDR3, the DNA is TGCGCCAGCAGCTCCTTTGGGCGCGGGGCCTACGAGCAGTACTTC. Full variable domain (missing parts from reference TRBV5-1 and TRBJ2-7): KAGVTQTPRYLIKTRGQQVTLSCSPISGHRSVSWYQQTPGQGLQFLFEYFSETQRNKGNFPGRFSGRQFSNSRSEMNVSTLELGDSALYLCASSSFGRGAYEQYFGPGTRLTVT.

The rearrangement uses TRBV28 and TRBJ2-1; TRBD1 agrees at 9 bases. The length of the CDR3 is 18 residues. CDR1 is MDHEN, CDR2 SYDVKM, per germline. The V gene end was trimmed by 5 bases and the J gene end by 8 bases; junction bases not matched to a gene: 19. The CDR3 DNA reads TGTGCCAGCAGTCGCAACCCAGGGACAGGGACCCCGATCGATGAGCAGTTCTTC. Translating gives CASSRNPGTGTPIDEQFF.

The rearrangement links TRBV5-1 to TRBJ1-5, with 7 bases fitting TRBD1. Germline CDR1 reads SGHRS; CDR2 reads YFSETQ. V lost 0 bases and J lost 7; bases outside the gene matches: 1. The length of the CDR3 is 13 residues. CDR3: CASSLVRGQPQHF. CDR3 DNA sequence: TGCGCCAGCAGCTTGGTCAGGGGGCAGCCCCAGCATTTT.

This clonotype was picked up a small number of times. V gene TRBV7-9 combines with J gene TRBJ2-3; D is unresolved. The germline V gene has CDR1 SEHNR and CDR2 FQNEAQ (reference sequence). V was clipped by 3 bases and J by 0 bases, with 19 bases between them. The CDR3 has 18 residues. The CDR3 region has the DNA TGTGCCAGCAGCTTGTGGCAGGCCCTAAGGGCTAGCACAGATACGCAGTATTTT. Its protein product is CASSLWQALRASTDTQYF.

This clonotype was detected ten times or more. The chain recombines TRBV2 with TRBJ1-2, with 8 bases lining up with TRBD1. Germline CDR1 SNHLY, CDR2 FYNNEI. J lost 4 bases, V lost 3 bases, and 7 bases had no gene match. The CDR3 has 15 amino acids. The CDR3 sequence is CASSEQGAVVYGYTF. In nucleotides, the CDR3 is TGTGCCAGCAGTGAGCAGGGGGCCGTAGTCTATGGCTACACCTTC.

This sequence joins TRBV4-1 and TRBJ1-1, with D maybe TRBD1 (6 bases). Trimming took off 1 base at V and 0 bases at J, with 15 bases between the two ends. The CDR3 is made up of 17 amino acids. CDR1 is MGHRA, CDR2 YSYEKL, per germline. The chain's CDR3 is CASSQGASRGLNTEAFF. The CDR3 DNA sequence: TGCGCCAGCAGCCAAGGCGCTAGCAGGGGTTTGAACACTGAAGCTTTCTTT.

The sample holds a few counts of this clonotype. The chain uses TRBV6-1 and TRBJ2-7, with 7 nucleotides matching TRBD1. With V trimmed by 7 bases and J by 2 bases, 11 bases remained unmatched. This CDR3 comprises 15 residues. Germline CDR1 reads MNHNS; CDR2 reads SASEGT. CDR3 residues: CASKPGGTATYEQYF. The CDR3 nucleotides read TGTGCCAGCAAACCGGGTGGGACAGCGACCTACGAGCAGTACTTC.

A few counts support this clonotype. The genes are TRBV5-6 and TRBJ1-6; TRBD1 aligns across 8 bases. The CDR3 runs to 15 residues. J lost 10 bases, V lost 5 bases, and 11 bases had no gene match. The V gene's germline CDR1 is SGHDT and CDR2 YYEEEE. CDR3 DNA: TGTGCCAGCAGTCCTGGGGGACAGGAGAAATCACCCCTCCACTTT. This encodes CASSPGGQEKSPLHF.

V and J are TRBV28 and TRBJ1-1, with 10 nucleotides matching TRBD1. The CDR3 loop spans 14 amino acids. In germline, CDR1 is MDHEN, CDR2 SYDVKM. After removal of 6 bases from V and 9 bases from J, the junction contained 10 bases not matched to a gene. CDR3 sequence (DNA): TGTGCCAGCAGCCTTCCGGGACAGGGGCAAAAAGCTTTCTTT. Translation: CASSLPGQGQKAFF.

This chain connects TRBV27 to TRBJ2-3; TRBD2 matches at 13 bases. J gave up 3 bases and V 5 bases, and 5 bases lay outside the gene matches. The CDR3 has 16 amino acids. CDR1 is MNHEY and CDR2 is SMNVEV in the germline V gene (reference sequence). CDR3 residues: CASSRRLAGGTDTQYF. CDR3 bases: TGTGCCAGCAGTCGTCGACTAGCGGGAGGTACAGATACGCAGTATTTT.

The chain couples TRBV3-1 to TRBJ1-5; no clear D. Trimming stripped 1 base from V and 6 bases from J, with 10 bases between. The length of the CDR3 is 14 residues. Germline lookup yields CDR1 LGHDT and CDR2 YNNKEL (reference sequence). In DNA, the CDR3 is TGTGCCAGCAGCCAAGGGGCGCGATCTCAGCCCCAGCATTTT. Translated: CASSQGARSQPQHF. Complete variable domain (other parts from reference TRBV3-1 and TRBJ1-5): DTAVSQTPKYLVTQMGNDKSIKCEQNLGHDTMYWYKQDSKKFLKIMFSYNNKELIINETVPNRFSPKSPDKAHLNLHINSLELGDSAVYFCASSQGARSQPQHFGDGTRLSIL.

This chain links TRBV27 with TRBJ2-7, with 8 bases that match TRBD1. The germline V gene encodes CDR1 MNHEY and CDR2 SMNVEV (reference sequence). The V segment lost 6 bases and the J segment 3 bases; nucleotides outside the gene matches: 7. The CDR3 is 14 amino acids. CDR3 amino acids: CASRQGDDGYEQYF. CDR3 bases: TGTGCCAGCAGACAGGGGGACGATGGCTACGAGCAGTACTTC.

A note on this clonotype: A single base separates this from a much larger clone, so it may be a read error. V gene TRBV11-3 combines with J gene TRBJ1-6; D may be TRBD1 (5 bases). CDR1 and CDR2 from the germline V gene are SGHNT and YENEEA. There are 17 residues in the CDR3. With 4 bases removed from V and 5 bases from J, the gap between germline ends came to 18 bases. The CDR3 nucleotides are TGTGCCAGCAGCTCTCGGGGGTATAGCCACGATAATTCACCCCTCCACTTT. Translated, it gives CASSSRGYSHDNSPLHF.

This clonotype has a count of ten or more. The chain combines TRBV18 with TRBJ2-7; D gene unclear. The CDR3 has 14 amino acids. Germline V lookup: CDR1 KGHSH, CDR2 LQKENI. V lost 2 bases and J 0 bases, leaving 8 bases between the germline ends. DNA for the CDR3: TGTGCCAGCTCACCAAATTACAACTCCTACGAGCAGTACTTC. This codes for CASSPNYNSYEQYF.